This entry is about one T cell receptor (beta chain). The specificity of this receptor is unknown. The junction does not match germline at one end; this may be a read error. Library preparation used the immunoSEQ multiplex PCR assay. For the multiplex PCR, a mixture combining 60 forward primers for TCR Vbeta segments and 13 reverse primers for TCR Jbeta segments was used. The CDR3 region of rearranged TCR beta genes was amplified from genomic DNA with a multiplex PCR assay. On the Illumina HiSeq System, the amplified TCR beta libraries were sequenced as 87-base-pair reads. The source study handled its data this way. A later analysis counted tens of millions of unique TCR beta chains across the 650 to 700 repertoires, and 9.5 million to 11 million of these chains were shared by at least two donors. Raw reads were error-corrected and collapsed into unique sequences with a nearest-neighbor algorithm that merged closely related sequences to remove PCR and sequencing errors. Alignment of CDR3 sequences to IMGT reference sequences was used to assign V, D and J gene segments. For a sequence to be retained, a match of at least six nucleotides to both a V gene segment and a J gene segment was required. Rearrangements were classified as productive when the CDR3 lacked stop codons and remained in frame with V and J, and all other rearrangements were classified as non-productive. Following IMGT convention, CDR3 was defined as the stretch from the second conserved V-encoded cysteine to the conserved J-encoded phenylalanine. Sequences without an unambiguous match to a single V gene segment were excluded from the earlier analysis of over 500 of the donors. In an earlier analysis of approximately 560 of the donors, a V segment was called functional when productive rearrangements were above 56.7%, and segregating when the standard deviation between donors exceeded 5%. A statistical classification framework was developed to diagnose cytomegalovirus status using the catalog of TCR beta chain sequences. A later analysis assigned V and J genes by comparing TCR nucleotide sequences with IMGT/GENE-DB human TR gene sequences. Using the TCRdist pipeline, a later analysis assigned CDR3 sequences along with most-parsimonious VDJ recombination scenarios. In a later analysis, each TCR beta chain was defined by its CDR3 amino acid sequence together with its V-gene family, and reads without a unique V-gene family were excluded. A later analysis removed 500 to 600 highly shared, low-generation-probability nucleotide sequences to deal with suspected cross-contamination and a sequencing artifact. In a later analysis, a clonal expansion index for each public chain was calculated from normalized within-repertoire ranks of inferred template counts. A later analysis computed generation probabilities with a VDJ recombination model fitted to out-of-frame rearrangements, and checked the results against IGoR. Hypergeometric tests were used in a later analysis to score TCR-TCR, TCR-HLA and TCR-CMV co-occurrence, with a repertoire-size bias correction applied to the TCR pairs. A later analysis estimated false discovery rates by permuting HLA or CMV assignments 20 times. In a later analysis, co-occurring TCRs were grouped using DBSCAN, and TCRdist sequence similarity was added for clustering within HLA-allele-positive subsets. Co-occurrence clustering excluded repertoires with fewer than 30,000 or more than 120,000 public chains, plus five with anomalous nucleotide sharing. TCRdb re-hosts the immuneACCESS table, in-frame sequences only. Its copies lack some clones; in the studies checked, an unresolved V gene accounts for under half of them, and the cause for the rest is not known. The V and J calls and clone size were taken over from that table, and D and trimming were inferred from the DNA. Here the sample has just over 65,000 clones; around four fifths occur a single time. The ten largest clones take up around 7% of the sample.

These data come from a study of cytomegalovirus exposure and HLA in healthy donors (TCRdb year 2017). Background for the entire study: An earlier analysis of several hundred of the donors reported 250 to 350 Gb of sequence data and 120 million or so unique TCR beta sequences from some 180 million T cells. About 310 gigabases of sequencing data and 70 million to 85 million unique TCR sequences were included in an early release covering around 650 HLA-typed donors. Of the 398 genotyped donors, approximately 80% fell in the genetic ancestry cluster associated with self-reported Caucasian donors. The aim of the study was to test whether cataloging public T cell receptors could identify signatures of past pathogen exposure. The study used immunosequencing to profile the T cell repertoires of about 670 subjects and linked those repertoires to cytomegalovirus serostatus. Along with the roughly 710-subject first cohort, a separate validation cohort of over a hundred different subjects was used. High-throughput TCR immunosequencing, statistical association of individual TCRs with disease status, and machine learning were combined to predict cytomegalovirus infection status. To study patterns of TCR occurrence, a later analysis re-analyzed previously published TCR beta repertoires from around 670 donors and added high-resolution HLA genotyping. In the later analysis, no new phenotypic data were used to find candidate immune exposures; instead, reliance was placed on TCR beta sequences and their occurrence across donors. An earlier analysis of some 600 of the donors applied high-throughput TCR beta sequencing to assess whether each TCR beta V gene segment acted as functional or pseudogenic. Donor age, sex, ethnicity and CMV serostatus were collected together with the repertoire data. Genome-wide SNP genotypes for about 65% of the 666 donors were used in a later genetic analysis, which treated that subset as a discovery cohort. Every discovery cohort repertoire had been produced on one sequencing platform. Both class I and class II loci were covered by HLA typing, at four-digit resolution. The number of typed donors differed by locus: about 629-630 for A, B, C, DRB1 and DQB1; approximately 520 for DQA1; 606 for DPA1; and roughly 470 for DPB1. About five DR-DQ haplotypes were handled as single units for association and clustering because linkage in the cohort was strong. Among about 370 genotyped donors of the cohort, an average of around 220,000 unique TCR beta nucleotide sequences was sequenced per donor, of which 15% to 20% were non-productive.

The cohort comprised several hundred healthy bone marrow donors. At the time of sampling, all cohort members were nominally healthy, though unrecorded immune exposures were likely present. CMV serostatus was recorded as positive for 250 to 300 and negative for about 50% of the 666 cohort members, whereas no CMV serostatus was recorded for the donor in question. Every donor gave a peripheral blood sample, and the peripheral blood mononuclear cells from that sample were used for TCR beta sequencing. Genomic DNA was extracted from the blood cell samples with the Qiagen DNeasy Blood Extraction Kit. Broader findings and caveats from the paper: Several of the top co-occurrence clusters appeared to be linked to parvovirus B19, influenza, CMV and Epstein-Barr virus, according to a later analysis. A later analysis found that HLA-associated TCR beta chains were more clonally expanded and had lower generation probabilities than equally common non-associated chains. In the study, approximately 160 TCR beta chains were listed as associated with cytomegalovirus. The presence/absence analyses assumed that sequencing depth was roughly uniform across donors, and that assumption may not be true. This cohort had only TCR beta chains sequenced, and the lack of alpha or paired-chain data limited which features could be detected. Three of the identified cytomegalovirus-associated TCR beta chains were confirmed in vitro to be specific for cytomegalovirus antigens. When HLA alleles, especially DR and DQ, strongly co-occurred, TCR associations were difficult to assign to individual alleles. Roughly 15 rarely observed V segments, including chromosome 9 orphons, were excluded from the earlier analysis of about 500 of the donors because counts were too low. Linkage disequilibrium might explain the correlated functional status among segregating V segments, but an unknown experimental factor could not be ruled out. In a later genetic analysis, fewer N-insertions in productive TCRs were reported among donors in an Asian-associated ancestry cluster than the roughly 640-donor mean. The authors suggested that the approach could potentially be extended to other disease states and immunological phenotypes. In a later analysis, most CMV-associated TCR beta chains were found to appear HLA-restricted, with HLA associations seemingly driven largely by CMV exposure. According to a later analysis, TCR association rates differed among HLA loci, with DRB1 alleles showing the most associated TCRs and HLA-C alleles showing the fewest. HLA typing was unavailable for some donors at each locus, so association tests used only the typed subset. The only immune exposure information available for the cohort was CMV serostatus. Most TCR sequences were observed very rarely across donors, whereas some public TCRs were present in many individuals. A further reported finding was that TCR beta sequences accurately predicted the HLA-A and HLA-B alleles for most subjects in the first cohort. In an earlier analysis of under 600 of the donors, most TCR beta V segments were observed in productive rearrangements about 90% or about 30% of the time, broadly matching IMGT annotations. In a later analysis, around 15,000 TCR beta sequences were associated with specific HLA alleles at a false discovery rate of 0.05. The sequencing pipeline was judged likely to have produced a cluster of highly shared sequence variants as a technical artifact. In a later genetic analysis, a missense DCLRE1C variant was associated with V-gene and J-gene trimming of TCR beta chains, and the association was replicated in an independent cohort. The classifier was reported to diagnose cytomegalovirus status with high specificity and sensitivity in both the original and validation cohorts.

Sequencing was done on a sample of PBMCs. The receptor's source is a human donor in good health.

The CDR3 region has the sequence CSSSLDYYGYTF. The DNA sequence reads TGTTCCAGCAGCTTAGACTATTATGGCTACACCTTC. Recombination linked TRBV7-9 to TRBJ1-2, with an unclear D gene assignment. The CDR3 holds 12 amino acids from the cysteine to the phenylalanine. Only the CDR3 DNA stays, 36 bases, in frame from base 1. The CDR1 and CDR2 encoded by the germline V gene (reference sequence) are SEHNR and FQNEAQ.